The sequence of this TCR beta chain was determined in a study of human T cells and chemical hapten exposure. As for the study in general: Variation in per-sample TCR yields came mainly from small pooled library volume differences.

This clonotype showed up just a few times. The antigen is undetermined. Regarding time point: patch test 1, 2 weeks after DPC sensitization. The treatment was: therapeutic diphenylcyclopropenone sensitization with weekly scalp DPC. The study drew its donors from alopecia patients who were 18 to 70 years old and suitable for DPC. TCRdb reanalysed the RACE reads using MiXCR and keeps one entry per CDR3 protein. The table has about 99,000 distinct CDR3 sequences, roughly 12% seen once. The CDR3 covers 11 residues. Germline-derived CDR1 and CDR2 are MNHNY and SVGAGI (reference sequence). Trimming left V 10 bases short and J 5 bases short, with 11 bases between. Whole-study findings and limits: All donors were alopecia patients, so their immunity may differ from that of healthy people.

The input for sequencing was whole blood, taken in connection with sensitization to the hapten diphenylcyclopropenone (DPC). The rearrangement joins TRBV6-6 to TRBJ2-5, with D perhaps TRBD1 or TRBD2 (5 bases each). The receptor comes from a middle-aged woman with alopecia areata. Some clones in this sample may be carry-over from other donors' samples. In nucleotides, the CDR3 is TGTGCCACGGGGCCGACGGAGACCCAGTACTTC. It specifies CATGPTETQYF.